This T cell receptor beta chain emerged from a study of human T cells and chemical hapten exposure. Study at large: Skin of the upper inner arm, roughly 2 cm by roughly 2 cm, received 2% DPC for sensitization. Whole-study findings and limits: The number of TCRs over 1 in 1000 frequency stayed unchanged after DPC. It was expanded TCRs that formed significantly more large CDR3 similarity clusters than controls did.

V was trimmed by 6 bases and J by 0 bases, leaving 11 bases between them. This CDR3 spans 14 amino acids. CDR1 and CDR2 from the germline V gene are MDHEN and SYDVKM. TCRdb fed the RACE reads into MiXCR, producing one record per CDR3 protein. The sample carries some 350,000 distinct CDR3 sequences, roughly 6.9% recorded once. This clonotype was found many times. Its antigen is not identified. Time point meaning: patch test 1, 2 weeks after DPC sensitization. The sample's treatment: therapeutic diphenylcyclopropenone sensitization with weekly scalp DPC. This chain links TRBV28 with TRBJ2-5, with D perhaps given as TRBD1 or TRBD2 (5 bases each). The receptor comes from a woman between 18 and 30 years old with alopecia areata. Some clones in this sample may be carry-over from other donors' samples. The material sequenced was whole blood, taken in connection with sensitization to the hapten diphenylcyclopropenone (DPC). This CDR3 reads CASRGTGYQETQYF. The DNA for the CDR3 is TGTGCCAGCAGGGGGACGGGGTACCAAGAGACCCAGTACTTC.